The 24 T cell receptor beta chains presented below share a single source sample, sequenced in a study of T-cell reconstitution after alpha-beta-depleted transplantation in children. This sample's TCRbeta library carried unique molecular identifier barcodes. TCRdb reprocessed the PCR reads with MiXCR, giving one entry per CDR3 protein. This sample carries about 230,000 distinct CDR3 sequences, around 10% of them seen once, and the ten largest clones take over 5.5%. Sequences were derived from PBMCs from the stem cell graft donor, sampled from the stem cell graft. These TCRs come from a human donor who donated a stem cell graft to a child with acute lymphoblastic leukemia.

This clonotype was recorded many times. The chain links TRBV28 to TRBJ1-2, with TRBD1 matching over 8 bases. CDR1 MDHEN and CDR2 SYDVKM come from the germline V gene. After removal of 3 bases from V and 8 bases from J, the junction contained 8 bases not matched to a gene. The length of the CDR3 is 14 residues. CDR3 residues: CASSFGQGNNGYTF. In nucleotides, the CDR3 is TGTGCCAGCAGTTTTGGACAGGGAAACAACGGCTACACCTTC.

The genes are TRBV6-1 and TRBJ1-4; 9 bases agree with TRBD1. J gave up 8 bases and V 5 bases, and 6 bases lay outside the gene matches. This CDR3 is built from 14 residues. The V gene's germline CDR1 is MNHNS and CDR2 SASEGT. The CDR3 sequence: CASSTGTGFEKLFF. In DNA form, the CDR3 reads TGTGCCAGCAGTACCGGGACAGGGTTCGAAAAACTGTTTTTT.

The chain combines TRBV6-2 or TRBV6-3 with TRBJ2-5; D is unresolved. This CDR3 comprises 11 residues. CDR1 is MNHEY, CDR2 SVGEGT, per germline. Deletions cut 2 bases from V and 5 bases from J, with 3 bases between. The CDR3 coding sequence is TGTGCCAGCAGTTACGCGGAGACCCAGTACTTC. It translates to CASSYAETQYF.

This clonotype was recorded many times. V usage is TRBV4-2 and J usage is TRBJ1-1, with 9 bases identical to TRBD1. The CDR3 loop spans 16 amino acids. J lost 5 bases, V lost 0 bases, and 7 bases had no gene match. CDR1 and CDR2 (germline): LGHNA, YNFKEQ. In DNA form, the CDR3 reads TGTGCCAGCAGCCAAGACACTAACAGGGGGCAAACTGAAGCTTTCTTT. Translated, it gives CASSQDTNRGQTEAFF.

This clonotype occurred many times. The rearrangement joins TRBV20-1 to TRBJ2-3; D is ambiguous. Germline CDR1 reads DFQATT; CDR2 reads SNEGSKA (reference sequence). V lost 0 bases and J 6 bases, leaving 19 bases between the germline ends. This CDR3 region has 16 residues. CDR3 nucleotides: TGCAGTGCTAGAGATTATCGCTCTCCACCCCCCGATACGCAGTATTTT. Its protein product is CSARDYRSPPPDTQYF.

This clonotype was counted a few times. V and J are TRBV19 and TRBJ1-2, with 7 bases matching TRBD1. V was clipped by 6 bases and J by 5 bases; unmatched bases: 9. Germline CDR1 reads LNHDA; CDR2 reads SQIVND (reference sequence). There are 14 residues in the CDR3. The CDR3 DNA sequence: TGTGCCAGTAGCGAAAAAGGGGGCAAGTATGGCTACACCTTC. It is translated as CASSEKGGKYGYTF. The whole variable domain, filled in from reference TRBV19 and TRBJ1-2, reads DGGITQSPKYLFRKEGQNVTLSCEQNLNHDAMYWYRQDPGQGLRLIYYSQIVNDFQKGDIAEGYSVSREKKESFPLTVTSAQKNPTAFYLCASSEKGGKYGYTFGSGTRLTVV.

This clonotype was seen ten or more times. The CDR3 nucleotides read TGTGCCAGCAGTAAACTAGAAGGGGACACCGGGGAGCTGTTTTTT. Translation gives CASSKLEGDTGELFF. The V gene is TRBV6-4, the J gene TRBJ2-2; D may be TRBD1 or TRBD2 (5 bases each). CDR3 length equals 15 residues. Germline-derived CDR1 and CDR2 are MRHNA and SNTAGT. Trimming took 5 bases from V and 3 from J, leaving 13 bases between them.

At least ten counts were recorded for this clonotype. The chain joins TRBV7-9 to TRBJ1-2; TRBD1 is a possible D gene (5 bases). V was shortened by 5 bases and J by 1 base, with 14 bases between the two germline ends. Germline assignment: CDR1 SEHNR and CDR2 FQNEAQ (reference sequence). The CDR3 runs to 15 residues. The CDR3 DNA sequence: TGTGCCAGCAGCCGAATGGCGGGGCTTAACTATGGCTACACCTTC. Translating it yields CASSRMAGLNYGYTF. The full variable domain, in which reference TRBV7-9 and TRBJ1-2 provide the parts outside the CDR3, is DTGVSQNPRHKITKRGQNVTFRCDPISEHNRLYWYRQTLGQGPEFLTYFQNEAQLEKSRLLSDRFSAERPKGSFSTLEIQRTEQGDSAMYLCASSRMAGLNYGYTFGSGTRLTVV.

This clonotype occurred a few times. The DNA of the CDR3 is TGTGCCAGCAGCCAAAACTATGGCTACACCTTC. This encodes CASSQNYGYTF. The rearrangement joins TRBV7-2 to TRBJ1-2, with D unclear. CDR1 and CDR2 (germline): SGHTA, FQGNSA. Trimming removed 5 bases from V and 2 bases from J, with 3 bases in between. The CDR3 length is 11 residues.

This clonotype has at least ten counts. The chain links TRBV7-8 to TRBJ2-3; D uncertain. CDR3 length: 13 residues. Germline V gene sequence: CDR1 SGHVS, CDR2 FQNEAQ. V lost 4 bases and J lost 3, with 8 bases in between. The CDR3 region is CASSSSRTDTQYF. CDR3 in DNA: TGTGCCAGCAGCTCGTCAAGGACAGATACGCAGTATTTT.

This clonotype has at least ten counts. The chain employs TRBV4-2 and TRBJ2-7; D is unclear. V lost 0 bases, J lost 0 bases, and 9 bases lay in between. The germline V gene encodes CDR1 LGHNA and CDR2 YNFKEQ. The CDR3 length is 15 residues. CDR3 loop: CASSQDHGFSYEQYF. The CDR3 DNA follows: TGTGCCAGCAGCCAAGATCATGGGTTCTCCTACGAGCAGTACTTC.

The J gene is TRBJ2-2, the V gene TRBV12-3 or TRBV12-4, with D perhaps matching TRBD1 or TRBD2 (6 bases each). CDR3 length: 16 residues. Trimming left V 2 bases short and J 4 bases short, with 14 bases between. CDR3 bases: TGTGCCAGCAGTTTATTCGGGGGCGCGGGCACCGGGGAGCTGTTTTTT. The encoded protein is CASSLFGGAGTGELFF.

There are many counts of this clonotype. The chain has TRBV12-3 or TRBV12-4 and TRBJ1-3; tentative D call: TRBD1 (5 bases). Between the trimmed V and J ends, which lost 6 bases and 0 bases, there was a span of 9 bases. This CDR3 is 14 amino acids long. The CDR3, as DNA: TGTGCCAGCAGCCCCGGACACTCTGGAAACACCATATATTTT. Amino acids: CASSPGHSGNTIYF.

The rearrangement uses TRBV5-1 and TRBJ1-3; TRBD1 matches 10 bases. CDR3 length: 17 residues. Unmatched junction bases numbered 3, after V lost 0 bases and J lost 0 bases. The V gene's germline CDR1 is SGHRS and CDR2 YFSETQ. CDR3 sequence: CASSLGTGGSSGNTIYF. The CDR3 DNA reads as TGCGCCAGCAGCTTGGGGACAGGGGGGAGCTCTGGAAACACCATATATTTT.

This clonotype appeared many times. The genes are TRBV6-5 and TRBJ2-2; D call uncertain. This CDR3 has 15 amino acids. The germline V gene has CDR1 MNHEY and CDR2 SVGAGI. Deletions cut 2 bases from V and 1 base from J, with 8 bases between. In DNA form, the CDR3 reads TGTGCCAGCAGTTACCTCCACAAGAACACCGGGGAGCTGTTTTTT. This gives the protein CASSYLHKNTGELFF.

This clonotype was recorded a few times. V is TRBV20-1 and J is TRBJ2-3; 14 bases align to TRBD2. The J segment lost 4 bases and the V segment lost 4 bases, leaving 7 bases of the junction unmatched. The germline CDR1 and CDR2 sequences are DFQATT and SNEGSKA (reference sequence). CDR3 length: 16 residues. The CDR3 sequence is CSATSGTSGGADTQYF. The CDR3 DNA sequence: TGCAGTGCTACCTCAGGGACTAGCGGGGGCGCAGATACGCAGTATTTT.

The V gene is TRBV7-2, the J gene TRBJ2-5; 10 bases match TRBD2. The CDR3 covers 15 residues. Trimming cost V 3 bases and J 4 bases; bases outside gene matches: 5. Germline assignment: CDR1 SGHTA and CDR2 FQGNSA. CDR3 nucleotide sequence: TGTGCCAGCAGCTTGGGACTAGCGCCAGGAGAGACCCAGTACTTC. Its translation is CASSLGLAPGETQYF.

V gene TRBV5-1 combines with J gene TRBJ2-5; D unclear. CDR3 length: 16 residues. Trimming removed 2 bases at V and 1 base at J, with 15 bases between. Germline CDR1 is SGHRS and CDR2 is YFSETQ. In DNA, the CDR3 is TGCGCCAGCAGCTTAGGACCGACGCGAGGCCAAGAGACCCAGTACTTC. It yields the protein CASSLGPTRGQETQYF.

This clonotype was detected many times. This chain uses TRBV28 with TRBJ2-2; D is unresolved. V lost 1 base to trimming and J lost 5 bases, with 11 bases between them. The CDR3 is 15 amino acids. Germline values: CDR1 MDHEN, CDR2 SYDVKM. CDR3 DNA sequence: TGTGCCAGCAGTTTATCACCCGCGACGACCGGGGAGCTGTTTTTT. This gives the protein CASSLSPATTGELFF.

This chain uses TRBV11-2 with TRBJ2-1, with 7 bases lining up with TRBD1. The CDR3 loop spans 15 amino acids. The V and J ends lost 4 bases and 0 bases, in that order; junction bases with no gene match: 3. CDR1 SGHAT and CDR2 FQNNGV come from the germline V gene. The CDR3 nucleotides are TGTGCCAGCAGCTCCCAGGGGGTCTCCTACAATGAGCAGTTCTTC. It specifies CASSSQGVSYNEQFF.

This clonotype has a count of ten or more. This sequence joins TRBV12-3 or TRBV12-4 and TRBJ2-7; D is uncertain. The V end was cut by 1 base, the J end by 2 bases, with 3 bases between. The length of the CDR3 is 12 residues. The CDR3 bases are TGTGCCAGCAGTTTAGAGGCCTACGAGCAGTACTTC. Its protein is CASSLEAYEQYF.

This clonotype was recorded at least ten times. V usage is TRBV5-1 and J usage is TRBJ2-1, with TRBD1 matching 10 bases. The CDR3 sequence is 15 residues long. Germline loops: CDR1 SGHRS, CDR2 YFSETQ. J gave up 4 bases and V 2 bases, and 3 bases lay outside the gene matches. CDR3 residues: CASSFPGQGYNEQFF. The DNA of the CDR3 is TGCGCCAGCAGCTTTCCGGGACAGGGGTACAATGAGCAGTTCTTC.

This clonotype showed up just a few times. The CDR3 reads CASAHPGAANTEAFF. As DNA, the CDR3 is TGTGCCAGCGCCCACCCGGGGGCGGCGAACACTGAAGCTTTCTTT. This chain joins TRBV7-9 and TRBJ1-1, with D maybe TRBD1 (6 bases). CDR3 length equals 15 residues. The germline CDR1 and CDR2 sequences are SEHNR and FQNEAQ (reference sequence). V lost 8 bases and J 1 base, leaving 17 bases between the germline ends.

This clonotype was counted many times. V is TRBV25-1 and J is TRBJ1-1; no reliable D call. CDR3 length: 11 residues. In germline, CDR1 is MGHDK, CDR2 SYGVNS. V dropped 10 bases and J dropped 4 bases, with 10 bases sitting between them. The CDR3 region is CATRYGTEAFF. The CDR3 DNA follows: TGTGCCACCAGGTACGGCACTGAAGCTTTCTTT.